The 20 T cell receptor beta chains below come from one sample, sequenced in a study of OX40 agonist ivuxolimab in advanced cancers. Clones were read by immunoSEQ multiplex PCR, and TCRdb kept only the in-frame ones, dropping some. Here the sample spans about 68,000 clones, approximately 87% being singletons. Specimen: CD4+ or CD8+ T cells sorted from blood, collected in a trial of the OX40 agonist ivuxolimab. Receptors were obtained from an adult with an advanced solid tumor such as melanoma, head and neck, liver or kidney cancer.

The V and J genes are TRBV2 and TRBJ2-7, with 7 bases lining up with TRBD2. CDR3 length: 12 residues. Germline V CDR1 and CDR2: SNHLY, FYNNEI. Trimming at V came to 2 bases and at J to 6 bases, leaving 1 base not matched to a gene. The CDR3 spells CASSEQRGEQYF. The CDR3 DNA reads TGTGCCAGCAGTGAACAGCGGGGCGAGCAGTACTTC.

This clone came up once. This sequence joins TRBV7-9 and TRBJ2-6; D gene ambiguous. V lost 6 bases to trimming and J lost 3 bases, with 6 bases between them. CDR1 is SEHNR and CDR2 is FQNEAQ in the germline V gene (reference sequence). This CDR3 is built from 13 residues. This CDR3 reads CASRGSGANVLTF. CDR3 DNA sequence: TGTGCCAGCAGGGGCAGTGGGGCCAACGTCCTGACTTTC.

The gene calls are TRBV2 and TRBJ2-4; D is perhaps TRBD1 (6 bases). Germline V gene lookup returns CDR1 SNHLY and CDR2 FYNNEI. Trimming took 11 bases from V and 12 from J, leaving 17 bases between them. This CDR3 is 11 amino acids long. CDR3 protein: CAGSRAGDQYF. The CDR3 region has the DNA TGTGCCGGCTCCAGGGCAGGGGATCAGTACTTC.

The V call is TRBV18, the J call TRBJ2-7, with 7 bases that match TRBD1. The trim removed 0 bases at V and 3 bases at J, leaving 2 bases unmatched. CDR3 length: 14 residues. Germline loops: CDR1 KGHSH, CDR2 LQKENI. The CDR3 DNA reads TGTGCCAGCTCACCACCCGGGGACAGCTACGAGCAGTACTTC. It encodes CASSPPGDSYEQYF.

The chain links TRBV2 to TRBJ1-2, with 7 bases aligning to TRBD1. Germline values: CDR1 SNHLY, CDR2 FYNNEI. V gave up 5 bases and J gave up 4 bases; unmatched junction bases: 4. This CDR3 region has 13 residues. The CDR3 reads CASSYRDSYGYTF. In DNA, the CDR3 is TGTGCCAGCAGTTACCGGGACAGCTATGGCTACACCTTC.

In DNA, the CDR3 is TGTGCCAGCAGCTTACAGGGGGCGAGCAATCAGCCCCAGCATTTT. As protein: CASSLQGASNQPQHF. This chain uses TRBV7-8 with TRBJ1-5; the match to TRBD1 covers 8 bases. CDR3 length: 15 residues. Germline assignment: CDR1 SGHVS and CDR2 FQNEAQ. Trimming cost V 2 bases and J 1 base; bases outside gene matches: 1.

V usage is TRBV2 and J usage is TRBJ1-1, with no clear D. With 2 bases removed from V and 3 bases from J, the gap between germline ends came to 13 bases. The CDR3 is 15 residues long. From germline, CDR1 is SNHLY and CDR2 FYNNEI. CDR3 region: CASSELNGRDTEAFF. The CDR3 bases are TGTGCCAGCAGTGAACTAAATGGACGGGACACTGAAGCTTTCTTT.

The chain links TRBV25-1 to TRBJ1-5, with 7 bases fitting TRBD1. Germline V gene lookup returns CDR1 MGHDK and CDR2 SYGVNS. This CDR3 contains 13 residues. Losses at the gene ends were 6 bases for V and 4 bases for J; bases not matched to a gene: 3. The CDR3, as DNA: TGTGCCAGCAGCCGGGACAGAAATCAGCCCCAGCATTTT. The encoded protein is CASSRDRNQPQHF.

This clone was found a few times. The rearrangement joins TRBV27 to TRBJ2-7; D unresolved. The CDR3 has 14 residues. The germline CDR1 and CDR2 sequences are MNHEY and SMNVEV (reference sequence). Between the trimmed V and J ends, which lost 2 bases and 1 base, there was a span of 9 bases. CDR3 sequence (DNA): TGTGCCAGCAGTTTAAGGTCCGGATCCTACGAGCAGTACTTC. This translates into CASSLRSGSYEQYF.

The gene calls are TRBV27 and TRBJ1-4, with 9 bases identical to TRBD1. V lost 5 bases, J lost 10 bases, and 14 bases stayed unmatched. The CDR3 is 16 amino acids. Germline lookup yields CDR1 MNHEY and CDR2 SMNVEV (reference sequence). The CDR3 reads CASSLTIGTGRAKLFF. CDR3 bases: TGTGCCAGCAGTCTCACGATCGGGACAGGGAGGGCAAAACTGTTTTTT.

The chain uses TRBV7-2 and TRBJ2-5; TRBD1 or TRBD2 may be the D gene (6 bases each). In germline, CDR1 is SGHTA, CDR2 FQGNSA. V dropped 2 bases and J dropped 5 bases, with 9 bases sitting between them. The CDR3 has 13 amino acids. CDR3 protein: CASSLSGAETQYF. In nucleotides, the CDR3 is TGTGCCAGCAGCTTATCGGGGGCGGAGACCCAGTACTTC.

The rearrangement uses TRBV27 and TRBJ1-4, with D uncertain. The CDR3 consists of 15 residues. V shed 5 bases and J shed 11 bases, with 21 bases lying between them. CDR1 and CDR2 from the germline V gene are MNHEY and SMNVEV (reference sequence). Here the CDR3 DNA reads TGTGCCAGCAGTCCCCCGGGGTCCCCCTCTGGGAAACTGTTTTTT. Encoded protein: CASSPPGSPSGKLFF. Full variable domain (outside the CDR3, taken from reference TRBV27 and TRBJ1-4): EAQVTQNPRYLITVTGKKLTVTCSQNMNHEYMSWYRQDPGLGLRQIYYSMNVEVTDKGDVPEGYKVSRKEKRNFPLILESPSPNQTSLYFCASSPPGSPSGKLFFGSGTQLSVL.

The chain employs TRBV6-5 and TRBJ1-4; D ambiguous. Trimming took 5 bases from V and 8 from J, leaving 18 bases between them. From germline, CDR1 is MNHEY and CDR2 SVGAGI. This CDR3 region has 15 residues. The CDR3 region is CASSTTGIGEEKLFF. The CDR3 nucleotides read TGTGCCAGCAGTACGACCGGGATTGGGGAGGAAAAACTGTTTTTT.

The chain is built from TRBV2 and TRBJ2-3; 7 bases are a match to TRBD1. The CDR3 consists of 15 residues. The germline CDR1 and CDR2 sequences are SNHLY and FYNNEI. Losses at the gene ends were 8 bases for V and 0 bases for J; bases not matched to a gene: 8. The CDR3 spells CASGTGQPSTDTQYF. The CDR3 DNA follows: TGTGCCAGCGGTACGGGACAGCCTAGCACAGATACGCAGTATTTT.

The chain combines TRBV7-9 with TRBJ2-7; 7 bases fit TRBD1. The length of the CDR3 is 15 residues. CDR1 and CDR2 (germline): SEHNR, FQNEAQ (reference sequence). The ends lost 4 bases at V and 6 bases at J; junction bases unmatched: 12. CDR3 bases: TGTGCCAGCAGCTCCGGACAGGACGAGGGAAGCGAGCAGTACTTC. Amino acid sequence: CASSSGQDEGSEQYF.

The V and J genes are TRBV25-1 and TRBJ2-3, with TRBD2 as a possible D gene (6 bases). CDR3 length equals 15 residues. V shed 1 base and J shed 3 bases, with 11 bases lying between them. CDR1 is MGHDK, CDR2 SYGVNS, per germline. The CDR3 loop is CASSEWRVGTDTQYF. In nucleotides, the CDR3 is TGTGCCAGCAGTGAATGGAGGGTTGGGACAGATACGCAGTATTTT.

This chain links TRBV12-5 with TRBJ2-1; 9 bases are shared with TRBD2. The CDR3 is 14 amino acids. CDR1 is LGHNT and CDR2 is FRNRAP in the germline V gene. V trimming: 7 bases; J trimming: 5 bases; junction bases outside the gene matches: 6. CDR3 bases: TGTGCTAGTGTCGCGGGGGGGCCTCACAATGAGCAGTTCTTC. As protein: CASVAGGPHNEQFF.

The chain joins TRBV11-2 to TRBJ1-2; TRBD1 aligns across 11 bases. The CDR3 length is 15 residues. The V gene's germline CDR1 is SGHAT and CDR2 FQNNGV. Unmatched junction bases numbered 7, after V lost 5 bases and J lost 5 bases. This chain's CDR3 is CASSPGQGAGYGYTF. CDR3 bases: TGTGCCAGCAGCCCTGGACAGGGGGCTGGGTATGGCTACACCTTC.

Only a few counts were recorded for this clone. The chain employs TRBV4-1 and TRBJ1-6; D possibly corresponds to TRBD1 (5 bases). CDR3 length: 16 residues. Germline CDR1 and CDR2: MGHRA and YSYEKL. Trimming stripped 0 bases from V and 5 bases from J, with 11 bases between. CDR3 nucleotide sequence: TGCGCCAGCAGCCAAGATGGGGACGGAGATAATTCACCCCTCCACTTT. This sequence encodes CASSQDGDGDNSPLHF.

V is TRBV7-2 and J is TRBJ2-2; tentative D call: TRBD2 (6 bases). Germline lookup yields CDR1 SGHTA and CDR2 FQGNSA. The germline V and J ends were trimmed by 9 bases and 0 bases, with 14 bases remaining between them. This CDR3 region has 15 residues. The CDR3 is CASRLEGSNTGELFF. CDR3 DNA: TGTGCCAGTCGGCTGGAGGGATCGAACACCGGGGAGCTGTTTTTT. The whole variable domain, filled in from reference TRBV7-2 and TRBJ2-2, reads GAGVSQSPSNKVTEKGKDVELRCDPISGHTALYWYRQSLGQGLEFLIYFQGNSAPDKSGLPSDRFSAERTGGSVSTLTIQRTQQEDSAVYLCASRLEGSNTGELFFGEGSRLTVL.